This passage covers 21 T cell receptor beta chains from one sample sequenced in a study of cytomegalovirus exposure and HLA in healthy donors. This table comes from immunoSEQ multiplex PCR, and its TCRdb copy is limited to in-frame clones, with some not included. The profile shows under 95,000 clones, approximately 90% of them singletons. The specimen was PBMCs. These receptor sequences come from a man aged 25-45 years in good health and CMV-seronegative.

This clone has just a few counts. The rearrangement links TRBV19 to TRBJ1-5, with D perhaps TRBD1 (5 bases). The V and J ends lost 5 bases and 1 base respectively, with 6 bases between them. The CDR3 totals 13 residues. CDR1 and CDR2 (germline): LNHDA, SQIVND (reference sequence). The CDR3 region is CASSDSSNQPQHF. DNA for the CDR3: TGTGCCAGTAGTGACAGCAGCAATCAGCCCCAGCATTTT.

The rearrangement uses TRBV6-1 and TRBJ1-6, with D possibly matching TRBD1 (6 bases). V lost 10 bases to trimming and J lost 6 bases, with 13 bases between them. Germline CDR1 MNHNS, CDR2 SASEGT. This CDR3 is 13 amino acids long. The CDR3 loop reads CATRDTLNSPLHF. DNA for the CDR3: TGTGCCACCCGGGACACCCTTAATTCACCCCTCCACTTT.

The chain employs TRBV9 and TRBJ2-3, with D possibly matching TRBD1 (6 bases). V dropped 3 bases and J dropped 2 bases, with 13 bases sitting between them. Germline V gives CDR1 SGDLS, CDR2 YYNGEE. This CDR3 contains 15 residues. This CDR3 reads CASSALQGITDTQYF. The CDR3 DNA follows: TGTGCCAGCAGCGCCCTACAGGGAATCACAGATACGCAGTATTTT.

V usage is TRBV10-2 and J usage is TRBJ2-7; maybe TRBD2 (6 bases). The germline V gene has CDR1 WSHSY and CDR2 SAAADI. The CDR3 is made up of 14 amino acids. V was shortened by 3 bases and J by 3 bases, with 12 bases between the two germline ends. CDR3 nucleotides: TGCGCCAGCAGTGATCGGGACGGGGGCTACGAGCAGTACTTC. Its translation: CASSDRDGGYEQYF.

The count of this clone is one. The chain links TRBV19 to TRBJ2-1, with D maybe TRBD1 (6 bases). CDR1 LNHDA and CDR2 SQIVND come from the germline V gene (reference sequence). The CDR3 is made up of 13 amino acids. V lost 7 bases and J 6 bases, leaving 13 bases between the germline ends. CDR3 nucleotides: TGTGCCAGTACCACAACAGGGTCCAATGAGCAGTTCTTC. Translation gives CASTTTGSNEQFF.

The V call is TRBV30, the J call TRBJ1-1; no firm D call. From germline, CDR1 is GTSNPN and CDR2 SVGIG (reference sequence). The germline V and J ends were trimmed by 3 bases and 0 bases, with 17 bases remaining between them. The CDR3 sequence is 16 residues long. The CDR3 DNA follows: TGTGCCTGGAGGAAAACTCCCGACATCCTGAACACTGAAGCTTTCTTT. Its protein product is CAWRKTPDILNTEAFF.

This rearrangement joins TRBV7-9 to TRBJ2-5; TRBD2 might be the D (6 bases). CDR3 length: 15 residues. Germline lookup yields CDR1 SEHNR and CDR2 FQNEAQ (reference sequence). Trimming left V 4 bases short and J 4 bases short, with 16 bases between. This chain's CDR3 is CASSYPAEGAETQYF. The CDR3 nucleotides read TGTGCCAGCAGCTACCCGGCGGAGGGTGCAGAGACCCAGTACTTC. Variable domain in full (rest from reference TRBV7-9 and TRBJ2-5): DTGVSQNPRHKITKRGQNVTFRCDPISEHNRLYWYRQTLGQGPEFLTYFQNEAQLEKSRLLSDRFSAERPKGSFSTLEIQRTEQGDSAMYLCASSYPAEGAETQYFGPGTRLLVL.

This sequence joins TRBV10-3 and TRBJ1-1, with a weak D call TRBD1 (6 bases). Trimming shortened V by 1 base and J by 2 bases, and 11 bases separated the two germline ends. The CDR3 runs to 15 residues. CDR1 is ENHRY and CDR2 is SYGVKD in the germline V gene. The CDR3, as DNA: TGTGCCATCAGTGAGTTTTGGACAGAAAACACTGAAGCTTTCTTT. It translates to CAISEFWTENTEAFF.

The gene calls are TRBV27 and TRBJ1-1; TRBD1 is a possible D gene (5 bases). CDR1 and CDR2 from the germline V gene are MNHEY and SMNVEV (reference sequence). This CDR3 region has 13 residues. V gave up 5 bases and J gave up 5 bases, with 12 bases separating them. This CDR3 reads CASSHGATTEAFF. The CDR3 DNA is TGTGCCAGCAGTCATGGGGCAACGACTGAAGCTTTCTTT.

Here the CDR3 DNA reads TGCGCCAGCAGCTTGGAGGGCGGGGGGAGCTCCTACGAGCAGTACTTC. Translated, it gives CASSLEGGGSSYEQYF. V usage is TRBV5-1 and J usage is TRBJ2-7; 8 nucleotides line up with TRBD2. CDR1 SGHRS and CDR2 YFSETQ come from the germline V gene. The CDR3 loop spans 16 amino acids. V was pared by 0 bases and J by 0 bases, with 5 bases of the junction left unmatched.

J is TRBJ2-1 and V is TRBV7-9; 9 bases match TRBD2. CDR3 size: 15 residues. Trimming took 5 bases from V and 8 from J; bases not matched to a gene: 10. Germline V gene sequence: CDR1 SEHNR, CDR2 FQNEAQ (reference sequence). CDR3 loop: CASSPRRGGPDEQFF. The DNA of the CDR3 is TGTGCCAGCAGCCCACGGCGGGGGGGACCCGATGAGCAGTTCTTC. Drawing the rest from reference TRBV7-9 and TRBJ2-1, the complete variable domain is DTGVSQNPRHKITKRGQNVTFRCDPISEHNRLYWYRQTLGQGPEFLTYFQNEAQLEKSRLLSDRFSAERPKGSFSTLEIQRTEQGDSAMYLCASSPRRGGPDEQFFGPGTRLTVL.

The chain employs TRBV5-6 and TRBJ2-2; D is unresolved. V lost 0 bases to trimming and J lost 2 bases, with 8 bases between them. CDR3 length: 15 amino acids. Germline-derived CDR1 and CDR2 are SGHDT and YYEEEE. This chain's CDR3 is CASSLVGDNTGELFF. The CDR3 region has the DNA TGTGCCAGCAGCTTGGTGGGCGATAACACCGGGGAGCTGTTTTTT. The whole variable domain, filled in from reference TRBV5-6 and TRBJ2-2, reads DAGVTQSPTHLIKTRGQQVTLRCSPKSGHDTVSWYQQALGQGPQFIFQYYEEEERQRGNFPDRFSGHQFPNYSSELNVNALLLGDSALYLCASSLVGDNTGELFFGEGSRLTVL.

The rearrangement uses TRBV4-1 and TRBJ2-2; TRBD2 might be the D (6 bases). Trimming cost V 1 base and J 6 bases, with 18 bases left between them. Germline CDR1 MGHRA, CDR2 YSYEKL. CDR3 length equals 17 residues. The CDR3 region has the DNA TGCGCCAGCAGCCAAGCCCCGGGGAGGACGAGGTCCGGGGAGCTGTTTTTT. The encoded protein is CASSQAPGRTRSGELFF.

V gene TRBV2 combines with J gene TRBJ2-7; tentatively, D is TRBD1 (6 bases). Between the trimmed V and J ends, which lost 4 bases and 3 bases, there was a span of 13 bases. CDR3 length: 14 residues. Germline V CDR1 and CDR2: SNHLY, FYNNEI. The CDR3 nucleotides read TGTGCCAGCAGTGGTCTGCGCAGGGGCTACGAGCAGTACTTC. Protein: CASSGLRRGYEQYF.

The CDR3 DNA reads TGTGCCAGCAGTTTGGGGGACACTGGCACAGATACGCAGTATTTT. This codes for CASSLGDTGTDTQYF. The V gene is TRBV28, the J gene TRBJ2-3; a possible D gene is TRBD1 (6 bases). The CDR3 has 15 residues. Trimming pared 3 bases from V and 1 base from J, leaving 11 bases between. Germline loops: CDR1 MDHEN, CDR2 SYDVKM.

V and J are TRBV5-4 and TRBJ2-5; 9 nucleotides line up with TRBD1. This CDR3 has 15 residues. Germline-derived CDR1 and CDR2 are SGHNT and YYREEE (reference sequence). After removal of 4 bases from V and 0 bases from J, the junction contained 4 bases not matched to a gene. The CDR3 DNA reads as TGTGCCAGCAGCCCCGGGACAGGGTACCAAGAGACCCAGTACTTC. Translating gives CASSPGTGYQETQYF. Variable domain in full (rest from reference TRBV5-4 and TRBJ2-5): ETGVTQSPTHLIKTRGQQVTLRCSSQSGHNTVSWYQQALGQGPQFIFQYYREEENGRGNFPPRFSGLQFPNYSSELNVNALELDDSALYLCASSPGTGYQETQYFGPGTRLLVL.

CDR3 sequence reads: CASTPGQGVDTQYF. CDR3 nucleotides: TGTGCCAGCACCCCCGGACAGGGGGTAGATACGCAGTATTTT. The chain couples TRBV28 to TRBJ2-3; TRBD1 matches 10 bases. After removal of 7 bases from V and 5 bases from J, the junction contained 6 bases not matched to a gene. CDR1 is MDHEN and CDR2 is SYDVKM in the germline V gene. This CDR3 region has 14 residues.

This chain joins TRBV21-1 and TRBJ2-2; the D call of TRBD1 is as the table states it, not checked on the DNA. TRBV21-1 has pseudogene status. CDR3 length equals 14 residues. CDR3 DNA sequence: TGTGCCAGTACCGGGACAGAGGACACCGGGGAGCTGTTTTTT. This codes for CASTGTEDTGELFF.

The chain combines TRBV28 with TRBJ2-6; 8 bases line up with TRBD1. CDR3 length equals 17 residues. Per germline, CDR1 MDHEN and CDR2 SYDVKM. V lost 6 bases, J lost 1 base, and 8 bases stayed unmatched. In DNA, the CDR3 is TGTGCCAGCAGAGTAACAGGGGGACTGTCTGGGGCCAACGTCCTGACTTTC. The encoded protein is CASRVTGGLSGANVLTF.

The chain joins TRBV19 to TRBJ2-2, with TRBD1 matching over 8 bases. This CDR3 comprises 15 residues. With V trimmed by 8 bases and J by 3 bases, 8 bases remained unmatched. Looked up from germline, CDR1 is LNHDA and CDR2 is SQIVND (reference sequence). CDR3 sequence: CASRTGGWDTGELFF. CDR3 sequence (DNA): TGTGCCAGTCGCACAGGGGGTTGGGACACCGGGGAGCTGTTTTTT.

The V and J genes are TRBV6-5 and TRBJ2-1; 8 nucleotides match TRBD1. J gave up 6 bases and V 6 bases, and 4 bases lay outside the gene matches. The CDR3 consists of 13 residues. Germline CDR1 MNHEY, CDR2 SVGAGI. The CDR3 protein is CASRKDRGNEQFF. CDR3 DNA sequence: TGTGCCAGCAGAAAAGACAGGGGCAATGAGCAGTTCTTC.